This paragraph reports one TCR beta chain. This receptor's antigen is unknown. Base qualities are not recorded, but no much larger clone differs from it by a single base. The library was built by means of the immunoSEQ multiplex PCR assay. The paper's data handling went like this. A statistical classification framework was developed to diagnose cytomegalovirus status using the catalog of TCR beta chain sequences. TCRdb took this table from immuneACCESS and kept in-frame rearrangements with V and J called. Such tables lack part of the clones; where checked against another copy, unresolved V genes explain under half of the gap, and the rest is unexplained. V, J and clone size are taken as reported in that table, and D and trimming were inferred from the DNA itself. This sample lists 92,000 or so clones; approximately 96% were detected once. 0.78% of the sample comes from the top ten. This sample stems from a study of cytomegalovirus exposure and HLA in healthy donors (dated by TCRdb to 2017 to 2019). Looking at the study overall: According to a later analysis, one platform produced both the 110 or so validation repertoires and the 620 or so repertoires of the first cohort. The study was designed to test whether signatures of past pathogen exposure could be identified by cataloging public T cell receptors. To predict cytomegalovirus infection status, the study brought together high-throughput TCR immunosequencing, statistical association of individual TCRs with disease status, and machine learning. Along with the approximately 700-subject first cohort, a separate validation cohort of over a hundred different subjects was used. Study-level results and caveats: All 120 or so repertoires were used to score co-occurrence in the validation cohort in a later analysis, because that analysis had no HLA typing for the cohort. The classifier was reported to diagnose cytomegalovirus status with high specificity and sensitivity in both the original cohort and the validation cohort. A later analysis found that TCRs clustered in the first cohort also tended to co-occur in the 120 or so validation repertoires, with 90% to 95% of cluster scores above 0. Most TCR sequences were observed very rarely across donors, whereas some public TCRs were present in many individuals. The study gave a list of more than 150 TCR beta chains associated with cytomegalovirus. In vitro tests confirmed that a few of the cytomegalovirus-associated TCR beta chains recognize cytomegalovirus antigens. According to the authors, the approach could potentially be generalized to other disease states and immunological phenotypes.

V drops 2 bases and J drops 2 bases, leaving 11 bases in between. Counted from cysteine to phenylalanine, this CDR3 has 15 amino acids. Just the 45-base CDR3 DNA is kept, in frame starting at base 1. CDR1 SGHTA and CDR2 FQGNSA are derived from the germline V gene. The donors belonged to the validation cohort of 120 subjects, which was separate from the roughly 670-subject first cohort. The receptor's source is a man aged 18 to 30 in good health and CMV-seronegative. Sequenced sample: PBMCs. The chain uses TRBV7-2 and TRBJ2-3; TRBD1 is perhaps the D gene, given 5 matching bases. The DNA is TGTGCCAGCAGCTTACAGGGCGGCGACACAGATACGCAGTATTTT. The resulting protein is CASSLQGGDTDTQYF.